One T cell receptor (beta chain) is described in this entry. The antigen remains undetermined. Data came from immunoSEQ multiplex PCR; TCRdb stores just in-frame clones and leaves some out. The sample lists around 120,000 clones; around 92% were seen once. These data are taken from a study of T cell responses to AZD1222 COVID-19 vaccine. Study-wide results and caveats: Of the AZD1222 recipients, only 5 or 6 were seropositive at baseline. With dominance at 160-218 and 743-854, vaccine-associated CD4 TCRs spanned spike. Repertoires were obtained solely post-peak T cell response.

Trimming at V came to 7 bases and at J to 2 bases, leaving 8 bases not matched to a gene. The CDR3 sequence is 15 residues long. Germline V gene lookup returns CDR1 LNHDA and CDR2 SQIVND (reference sequence). The chain recombines TRBV19 with TRBJ1-3; 7 bases are a match to TRBD1. The receptor was isolated from an adult who received the AZD1222 COVID-19 vaccine. The input for sequencing was peripheral blood, taken 28 days after the second AZD1222 dose. The CDR3 region has the DNA TGTGCCAGTAACCACGACAGGGCAACTGGAAACACCATATATTTT. This encodes CASNHDRATGNTIYF.